Listed here are 6 T cell receptor beta chains from one sample, sequenced in a study of T cell changes during pregnancy in multiple sclerosis. Using immunoSEQ multiplex PCR, the repertoire was profiled, and TCRdb retains in-frame clones only, with some absent. The profile covers fewer than 90,000 clones, with approximately 95% appearing a single time and about 1.7% taken by the ten largest. Sequenced material: peripheral blood, taken after pregnancy. The receptors shown here come from a female donor in good health, enrolled as a control in a pregnancy study.

The chain uses TRBV28 and TRBJ2-3; TRBD2 aligns across 10 bases. Germline loops: CDR1 MDHEN, CDR2 SYDVKM. Trimming took 3 bases from V and 3 from J; bases not matched to a gene: 9. There are 17 residues in the CDR3. Written as DNA, the CDR3 is TGTGCCAGCAGTTTGGGTTCTAGCGGGAGAAGAACAGATACGCAGTATTTT. This gives the protein CASSLGSSGRRTDTQYF.

V usage is TRBV11-2 and J usage is TRBJ2-1; 9 nucleotides agree with TRBD2. Losses at the gene ends were 5 bases for V and 0 bases for J; bases not matched to a gene: 5. The CDR3 runs to 16 residues. In germline, CDR1 is SGHAT, CDR2 FQNNGV. The CDR3 coding sequence is TGTGCCAGCAGCCTTAGCGGGGGCTCCTCCTACAATGAGCAGTTCTTC. Encoded protein: CASSLSGGSSYNEQFF. The full variable domain, in which reference TRBV11-2 and TRBJ2-1 provide the parts outside the CDR3, is EAGVAQSPRYKIIEKRQSVAFWCNPISGHATLYWYQQILGQGPKLLIQFQNNGVVDDSQLPKDRFSAERLKGVDSTLKIQPAKLEDSAVYLCASSLSGGSSYNEQFFGPGTRLTVL.

J is TRBJ1-2 and V is TRBV27, with 9 nucleotides matching TRBD1. This CDR3 comprises 15 residues. Trimming took 4 bases from V and 4 from J; bases not matched to a gene: 7. CDR1 and CDR2 from the germline V gene are MNHEY and SMNVEV (reference sequence). The CDR3 nucleotides are TGTGCCAGCAGTTCAGCCGGGACAGGGCGCTATGGCTACACCTTC. It translates to CASSSAGTGRYGYTF.

This rearrangement joins TRBV28 to TRBJ2-7; 7 bases are a match to TRBD1. Germline V gene lookup returns CDR1 MDHEN and CDR2 SYDVKM. The length of the CDR3 is 14 residues. The junction had 3 bases not matched to a gene; V was cut back by 0 bases and J by 4 bases. CDR3 bases: TGTGCCAGCAGTTTATGGGGACAGTCGTACGAGCAGTACTTC. Translated: CASSLWGQSYEQYF.

The chain joins TRBV5-1 to TRBJ1-1, with D uncertain. The CDR3 is 14 amino acids. Trimming removed 4 bases from V and 2 bases from J, with 12 bases in between. Germline V gene data show CDR1 as SGHRS and CDR2 as YFSETQ. CDR3 loop: CASSPPGDNTEAFF. The CDR3 DNA follows: TGCGCCAGCAGCCCCCCGGGAGATAACACTGAAGCTTTCTTT.

The rearrangement uses TRBV11-2 and TRBJ2-1, with 12 positions matching TRBD2. Germline CDR1 is SGHAT and CDR2 is FQNNGV. The CDR3 covers 15 residues. The trim removed 3 bases at V and 3 bases at J, leaving 0 bases unmatched. CDR3 loop: CASSLGLAGYNEQFF. DNA for the CDR3: TGTGCCAGCAGCTTGGGACTAGCGGGCTACAATGAGCAGTTCTTC.